This T cell receptor beta chain was recorded in a study of shared clonotypes between healthy human individuals. About this clone: Its antigen remains unidentified.

Findings and caveats of the study: When compared with the clonotypes that were shared by all four sorted-subset donors, the non-shared clonotypes turned out to have lower generation probabilities. Generally, naive subsets (rather than memory subsets) showed larger estimated richness.

Germline assignment: CDR1 SQVTM and CDR2 ANQGSEA. V shed 1 base and J shed 5 bases, with 15 bases lying between them. This CDR3 comprises 14 residues. Profiled with immunoSEQ multiplex PCR; TCRdb holds only in-frame clones, not every one. The sample has about 2.4 million clones, approximately 93% seen once. This clonotype was obtained from a man younger than 35 in good health. Some clones in this sample may be carry-over from other donors' samples. The rearrangement joins TRBV29-1 to TRBJ2-7; maybe TRBD1 (7 bases). The sequencing input was naive CD4+ T cells from PBMCs. The subset was: CD45RA+ positively selected. CDR3 bases: TGCAGCGTTGAAGGAGGGGTCAGGGGGGACGAGCAGTACTTC. Its translation is CSVEGGVRGDEQYF.